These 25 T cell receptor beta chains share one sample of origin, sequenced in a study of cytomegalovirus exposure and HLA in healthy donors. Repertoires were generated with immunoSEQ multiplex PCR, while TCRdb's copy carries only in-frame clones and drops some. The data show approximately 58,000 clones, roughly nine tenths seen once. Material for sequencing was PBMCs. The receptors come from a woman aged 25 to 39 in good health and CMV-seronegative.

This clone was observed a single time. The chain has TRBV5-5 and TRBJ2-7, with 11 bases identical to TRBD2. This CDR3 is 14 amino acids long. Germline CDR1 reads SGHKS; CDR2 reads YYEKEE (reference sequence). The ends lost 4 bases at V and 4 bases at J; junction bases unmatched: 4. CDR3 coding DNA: TGTGCCAGCAGCGCGACTAGCGGGGATTACGAGCAGTACTTC. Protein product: CASSATSGDYEQYF.

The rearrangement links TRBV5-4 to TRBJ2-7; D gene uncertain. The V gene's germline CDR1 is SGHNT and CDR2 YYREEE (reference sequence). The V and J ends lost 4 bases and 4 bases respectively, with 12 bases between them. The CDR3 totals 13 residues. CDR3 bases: TGTGCCAGCAGCCCGAGTCCCGGGTACGAGCAGTACTTC. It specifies CASSPSPGYEQYF.

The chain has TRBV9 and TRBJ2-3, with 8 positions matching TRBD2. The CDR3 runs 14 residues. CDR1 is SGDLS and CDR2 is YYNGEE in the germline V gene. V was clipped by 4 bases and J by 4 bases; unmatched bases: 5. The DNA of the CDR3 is TGTGCCAGCAGCTCAGCGGGAGTGGCAGATACGCAGTATTTT. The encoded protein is CASSSAGVADTQYF.

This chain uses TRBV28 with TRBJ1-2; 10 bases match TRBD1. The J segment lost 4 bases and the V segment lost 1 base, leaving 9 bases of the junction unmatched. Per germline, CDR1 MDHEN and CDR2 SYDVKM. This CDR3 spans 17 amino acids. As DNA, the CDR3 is TGTGCCAGCAGTTTATCTTCCGGGACAGGGGCCTCCTATGGCTACACCTTC. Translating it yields CASSLSSGTGASYGYTF.

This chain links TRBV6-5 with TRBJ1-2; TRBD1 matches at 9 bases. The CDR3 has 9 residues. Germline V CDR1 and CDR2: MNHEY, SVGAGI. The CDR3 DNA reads TGTCCGGGACAGGGCGGCTACACCTTC. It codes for CPGQGGYTF.

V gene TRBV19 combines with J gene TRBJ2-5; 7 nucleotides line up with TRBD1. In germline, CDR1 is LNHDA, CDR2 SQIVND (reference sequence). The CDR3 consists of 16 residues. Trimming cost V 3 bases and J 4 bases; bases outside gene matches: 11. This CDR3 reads CASSIYRGRDSETQYF. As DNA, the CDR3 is TGTGCCAGTAGTATTTACAGGGGACGAGATTCAGAGACCCAGTACTTC.

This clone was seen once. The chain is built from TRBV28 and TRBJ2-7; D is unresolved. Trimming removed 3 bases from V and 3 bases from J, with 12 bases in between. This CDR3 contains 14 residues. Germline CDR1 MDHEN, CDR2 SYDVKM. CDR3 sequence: CASSLASEYYEQYF. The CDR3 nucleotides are TGTGCCAGCAGTTTGGCGAGCGAGTACTACGAGCAGTACTTC.

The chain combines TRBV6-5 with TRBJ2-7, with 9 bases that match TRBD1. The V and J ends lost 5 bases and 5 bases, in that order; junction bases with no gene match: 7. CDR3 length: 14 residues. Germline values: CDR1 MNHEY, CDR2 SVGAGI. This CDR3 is CASSLRQGGNEQYF. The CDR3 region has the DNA TGTGCCAGCAGTCTCCGACAGGGGGGCAACGAGCAGTACTTC.

CDR3 amino acids: CASSLQGAYEQYF. The CDR3 DNA reads TGTGCCAGCAGCCTACAGGGGGCCTACGAGCAGTACTTC. The rearrangement links TRBV7-2 to TRBJ2-7, with 8 bases aligning to TRBD1. Per the germline V gene, CDR1 is SGHTA and CDR2 is FQGNSA. V lost 5 bases to trimming and J lost 2 bases; unmatched junction nucleotides: 2. CDR3 length equals 13 residues. The variable domain in full, with the rest retrieved from reference TRBV7-2 and TRBJ2-7, is GAGVSQSPSNKVTEKGKDVELRCDPISGHTALYWYRQSLGQGLEFLIYFQGNSAPDKSGLPSDRFSAERTGGSVSTLTIQRTQQEDSAVYLCASSLQGAYEQYFGPGTRLTVT.

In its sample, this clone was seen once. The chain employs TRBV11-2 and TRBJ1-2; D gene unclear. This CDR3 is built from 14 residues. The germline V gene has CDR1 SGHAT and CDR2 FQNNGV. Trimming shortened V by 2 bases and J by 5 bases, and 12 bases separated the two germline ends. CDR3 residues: CASSLILQPYGYTF. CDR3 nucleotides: TGTGCCAGCAGCTTAATCTTACAACCATATGGCTACACCTTC.

In DNA form, the CDR3 reads TGTGCCATCAGTAGACAGCTCTTTCAAGAGACCCAGTACTTC. Protein product: CAISRQLFQETQYF. The chain uses TRBV10-3 and TRBJ2-5; TRBD1 might be the D (5 bases). Germline V gene data show CDR1 as ENHRY and CDR2 as SYGVKD. V was shortened by 5 bases and J by 2 bases, with 12 bases between the two germline ends. This CDR3 is built from 14 residues.

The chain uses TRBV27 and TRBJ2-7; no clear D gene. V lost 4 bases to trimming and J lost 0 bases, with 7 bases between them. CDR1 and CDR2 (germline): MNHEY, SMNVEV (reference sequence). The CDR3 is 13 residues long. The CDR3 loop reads CASSSSYSYEQYF. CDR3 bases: TGTGCCAGCAGTTCATCTTACTCCTACGAGCAGTACTTC.

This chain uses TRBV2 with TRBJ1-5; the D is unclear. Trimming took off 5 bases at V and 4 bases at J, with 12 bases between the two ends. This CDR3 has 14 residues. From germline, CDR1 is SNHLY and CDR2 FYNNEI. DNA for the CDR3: TGTGCCAGCAGTCTTTTGGGAGCAAATCAGCCCCAGCATTTT. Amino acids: CASSLLGANQPQHF.

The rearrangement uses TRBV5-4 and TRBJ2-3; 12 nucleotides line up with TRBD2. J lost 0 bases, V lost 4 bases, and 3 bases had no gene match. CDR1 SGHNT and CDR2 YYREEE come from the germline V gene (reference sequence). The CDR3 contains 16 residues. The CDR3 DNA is TGTGCCAGCAGCCAAGGACTAGCGGGGAGCACAGATACGCAGTATTTT. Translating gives CASSQGLAGSTDTQYF.

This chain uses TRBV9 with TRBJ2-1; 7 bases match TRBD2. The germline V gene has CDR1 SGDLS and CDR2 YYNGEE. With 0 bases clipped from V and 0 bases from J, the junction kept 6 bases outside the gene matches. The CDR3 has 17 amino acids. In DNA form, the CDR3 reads TGTGCCAGCAGCGTAGCCCGTCTAGCGGCCTCCTACAATGAGCAGTTCTTC. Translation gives CASSVARLAASYNEQFF.

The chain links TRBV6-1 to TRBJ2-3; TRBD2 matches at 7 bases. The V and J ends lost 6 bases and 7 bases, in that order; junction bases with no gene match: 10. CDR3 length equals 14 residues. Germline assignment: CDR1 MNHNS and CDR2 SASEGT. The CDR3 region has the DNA TGTGCCAGCAGCCCAGCGGGAACTAGCTATACGCAGTATTTT. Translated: CASSPAGTSYTQYF.

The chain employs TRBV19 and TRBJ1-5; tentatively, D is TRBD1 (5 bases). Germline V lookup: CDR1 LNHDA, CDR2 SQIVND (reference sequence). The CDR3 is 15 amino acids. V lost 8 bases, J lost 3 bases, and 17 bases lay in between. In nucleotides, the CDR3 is TGTGCCAGTGTCGTAGGGGCCGTCGTCAATCAGCCCCAGCATTTT. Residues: CASVVGAVVNQPQHF. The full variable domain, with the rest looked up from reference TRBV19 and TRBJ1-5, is DGGITQSPKYLFRKEGQNVTLSCEQNLNHDAMYWYRQDPGQGLRLIYYSQIVNDFQKGDIAEGYSVSREKKESFPLTVTSAQKNPTAFYLCASVVGAVVNQPQHFGDGTRLSIL.

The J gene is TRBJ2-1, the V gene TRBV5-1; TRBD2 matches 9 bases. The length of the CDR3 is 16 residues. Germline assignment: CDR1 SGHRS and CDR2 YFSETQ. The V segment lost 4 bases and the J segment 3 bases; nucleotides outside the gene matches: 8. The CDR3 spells CASSGQAGGDYNEQFF. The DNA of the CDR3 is TGCGCCAGCAGCGGGCAGGCGGGAGGGGACTACAATGAGCAGTTCTTC.

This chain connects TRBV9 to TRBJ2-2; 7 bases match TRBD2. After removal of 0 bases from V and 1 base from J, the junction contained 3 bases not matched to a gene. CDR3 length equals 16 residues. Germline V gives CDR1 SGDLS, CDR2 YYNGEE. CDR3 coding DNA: TGTGCCAGCAGCGTAGGGGCTAGCGGGAACACCGGGGAGCTGTTTTTT. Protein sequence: CASSVGASGNTGELFF.

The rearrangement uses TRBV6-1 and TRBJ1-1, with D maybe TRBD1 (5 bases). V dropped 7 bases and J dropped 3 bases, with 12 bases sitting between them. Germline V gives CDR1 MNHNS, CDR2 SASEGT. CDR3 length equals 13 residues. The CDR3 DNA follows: TGTGCCAGCATCAGGGAGGGTGACACTGAAGCTTTCTTT. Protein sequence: CASIREGDTEAFF.

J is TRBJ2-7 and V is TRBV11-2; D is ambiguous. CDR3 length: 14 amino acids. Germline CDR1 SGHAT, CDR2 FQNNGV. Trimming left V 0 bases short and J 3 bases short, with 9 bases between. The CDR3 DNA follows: TGTGCCAGCAGCTTAGATAACGGAGACTACGAGCAGTACTTC. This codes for CASSLDNGDYEQYF.

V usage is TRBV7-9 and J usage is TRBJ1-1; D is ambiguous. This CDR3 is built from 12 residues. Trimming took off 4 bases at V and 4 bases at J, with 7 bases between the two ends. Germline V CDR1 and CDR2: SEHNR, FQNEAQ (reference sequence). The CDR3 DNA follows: TGTGCCAGCAGCTCCCACGGCACTGAAGCTTTCTTT. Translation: CASSSHGTEAFF.

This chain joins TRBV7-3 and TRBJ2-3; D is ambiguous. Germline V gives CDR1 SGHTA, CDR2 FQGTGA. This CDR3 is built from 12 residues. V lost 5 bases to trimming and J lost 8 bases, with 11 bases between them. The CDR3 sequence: CASSDGTGTQYF. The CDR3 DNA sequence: TGTGCCAGCAGCGACGGCACGGGTACGCAGTATTTT.

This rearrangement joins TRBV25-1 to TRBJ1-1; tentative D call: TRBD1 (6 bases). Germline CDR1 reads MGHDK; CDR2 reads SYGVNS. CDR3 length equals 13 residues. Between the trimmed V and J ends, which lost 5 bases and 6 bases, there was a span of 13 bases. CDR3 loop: CASSRGIQAEAFF. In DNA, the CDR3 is TGTGCCAGCAGTAGGGGGATACAGGCTGAAGCTTTCTTT.

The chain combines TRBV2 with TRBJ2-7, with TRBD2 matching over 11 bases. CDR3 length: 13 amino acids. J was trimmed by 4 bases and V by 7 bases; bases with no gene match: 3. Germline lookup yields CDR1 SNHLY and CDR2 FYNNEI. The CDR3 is CASTGLAVYEQYF. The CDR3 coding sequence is TGTGCCAGCACGGGACTAGCGGTATACGAGCAGTACTTC.